This record covers a single T cell receptor (beta chain). With a J-beta primer mix and a sample-barcoded 5' primer, a second PCR ran about 7 to 11 cycles. TCRdb re-analysed the 5' RACE reads in MiXCR, keeping a single row per CDR3 protein. Of hundreds of thousands of distinct CDR3 sequences listed, around 20% are singletons. These data are taken from a study of blood T cells in healthy people across ages. The CDR3 has 14 residues. Germline V lookup: CDR1 KGHSH, CDR2 LQKENI. V was shortened by 4 bases and J by 5 bases, with 15 bases between the two germline ends. The gene calls are TRBV18 and TRBJ2-7, with a tentative D call TRBD2 (5 bases). The sequence derives from a man aged 70-80 years in good health. Material for sequencing was blood. CDR3 sequence reads: CASSLPAVRDEQYF. For the CDR3, the DNA is TGTGCCAGCTCACTTCCTGCCGTGCGGGACGAGCAGTACTTC.